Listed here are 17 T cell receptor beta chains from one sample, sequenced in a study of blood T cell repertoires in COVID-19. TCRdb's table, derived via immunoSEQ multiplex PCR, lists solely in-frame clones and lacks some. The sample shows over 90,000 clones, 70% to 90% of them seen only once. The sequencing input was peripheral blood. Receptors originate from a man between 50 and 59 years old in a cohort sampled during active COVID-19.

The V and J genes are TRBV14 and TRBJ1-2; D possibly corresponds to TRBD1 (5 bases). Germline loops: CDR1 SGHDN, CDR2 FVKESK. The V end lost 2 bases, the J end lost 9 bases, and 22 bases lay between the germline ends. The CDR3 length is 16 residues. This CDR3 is CASSQNPPRGGRRYTF. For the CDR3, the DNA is TGTGCCAGCAGCCAAAACCCCCCCCGGGGGGGGAGGCGCTACACCTTC.

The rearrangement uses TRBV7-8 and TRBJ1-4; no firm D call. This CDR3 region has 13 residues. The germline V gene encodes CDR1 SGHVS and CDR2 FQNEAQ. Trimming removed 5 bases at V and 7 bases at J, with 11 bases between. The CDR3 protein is CASSARGGEKLFF. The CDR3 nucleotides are TGTGCCAGCAGCGCGAGAGGTGGTGAAAAACTGTTTTTT.

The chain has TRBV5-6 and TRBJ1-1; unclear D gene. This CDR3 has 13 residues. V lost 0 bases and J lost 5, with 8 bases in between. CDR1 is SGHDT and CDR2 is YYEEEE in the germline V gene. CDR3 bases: TGTGCCAGCAGCTTGGGGGCGTCAACTGAAGCTTTCTTT. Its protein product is CASSLGASTEAFF.

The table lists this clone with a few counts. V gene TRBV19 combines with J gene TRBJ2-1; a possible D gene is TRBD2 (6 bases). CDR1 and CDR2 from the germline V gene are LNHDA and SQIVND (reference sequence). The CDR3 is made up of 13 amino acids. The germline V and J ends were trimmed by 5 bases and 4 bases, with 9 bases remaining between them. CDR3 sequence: CASSPRGYNEQFF. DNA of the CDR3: TGTGCCAGTAGTCCTCGGGGGTACAATGAGCAGTTCTTC.

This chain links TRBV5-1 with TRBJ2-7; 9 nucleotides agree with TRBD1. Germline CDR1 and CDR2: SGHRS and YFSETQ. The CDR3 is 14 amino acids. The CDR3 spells CASSLTGGSDEQYV. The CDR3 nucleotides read TGCGCCAGCAGCTTGACAGGGGGCTCCGACGAGCAGTACGTC.

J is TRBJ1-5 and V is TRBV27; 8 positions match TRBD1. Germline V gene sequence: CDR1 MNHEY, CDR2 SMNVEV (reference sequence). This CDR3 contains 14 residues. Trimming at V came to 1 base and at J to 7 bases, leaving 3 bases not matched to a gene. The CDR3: CASSLLAGGQPQHF. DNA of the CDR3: TGTGCCAGCAGTTTATTGGCAGGGGGCCAGCCCCAGCATTTT.

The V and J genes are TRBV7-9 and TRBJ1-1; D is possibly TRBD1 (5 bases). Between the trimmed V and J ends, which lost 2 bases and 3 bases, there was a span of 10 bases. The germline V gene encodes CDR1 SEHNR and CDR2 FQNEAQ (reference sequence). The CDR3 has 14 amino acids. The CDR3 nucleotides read TGTGCCAGCAGCTTAAGAGGCAGGGACACTGAAGCTTTCTTT. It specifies CASSLRGRDTEAFF.

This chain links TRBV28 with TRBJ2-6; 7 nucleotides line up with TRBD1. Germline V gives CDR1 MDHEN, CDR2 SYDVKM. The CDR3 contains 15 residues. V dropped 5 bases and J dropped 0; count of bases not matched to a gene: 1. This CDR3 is CASSPGGSGANVLTF. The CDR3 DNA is TGTGCCAGCAGTCCAGGGGGCTCTGGGGCCAACGTCCTGACTTTC.

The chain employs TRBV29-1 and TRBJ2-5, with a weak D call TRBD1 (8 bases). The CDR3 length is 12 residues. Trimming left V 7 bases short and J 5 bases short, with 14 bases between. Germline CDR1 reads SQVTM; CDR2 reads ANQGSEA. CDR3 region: CSAGQGGETQYF. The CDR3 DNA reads TGCAGCGCTGGACAGGGAGGGGAGACCCAGTACTTC.

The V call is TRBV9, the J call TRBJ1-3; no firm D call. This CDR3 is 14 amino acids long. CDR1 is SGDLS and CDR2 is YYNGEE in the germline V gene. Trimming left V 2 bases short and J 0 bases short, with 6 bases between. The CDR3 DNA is TGTGCCAGCAGCGTTGGGAGCTCTGGAAACACCATATATTTT. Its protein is CASSVGSSGNTIYF.

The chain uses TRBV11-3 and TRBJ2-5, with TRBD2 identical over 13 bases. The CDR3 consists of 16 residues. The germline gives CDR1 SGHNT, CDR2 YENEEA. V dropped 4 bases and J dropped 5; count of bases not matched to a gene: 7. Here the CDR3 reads CASSSGLAGDDETQYF. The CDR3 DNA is TGTGCCAGCAGCTCAGGACTAGCGGGGGATGATGAGACCCAGTACTTC.

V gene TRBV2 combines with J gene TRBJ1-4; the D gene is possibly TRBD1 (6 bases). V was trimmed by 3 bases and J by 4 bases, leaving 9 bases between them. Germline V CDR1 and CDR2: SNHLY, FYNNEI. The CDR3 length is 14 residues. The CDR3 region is CASSDRTDNEKLFF. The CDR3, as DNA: TGTGCCAGCAGTGACCGGACAGATAATGAAAAACTGTTTTTT. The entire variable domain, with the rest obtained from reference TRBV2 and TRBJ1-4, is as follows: EPEVTQTPSHQVTQMGQEVILRCVPISNHLYFYWYRQILGQKVEFLVSFYNNEISEKSEIFDDQFSVERPDGSNFTLKIRSTKLEDSAMYFCASSDRTDNEKLFFGSGTQLSVL.

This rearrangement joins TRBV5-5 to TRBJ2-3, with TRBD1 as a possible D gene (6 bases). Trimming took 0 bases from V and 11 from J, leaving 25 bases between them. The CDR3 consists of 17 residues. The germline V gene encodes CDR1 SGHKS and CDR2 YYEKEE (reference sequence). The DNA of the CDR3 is TGTGCCAGCAGCTTGGGGGCCGGGCTAGCTGATAGGGGACAGCAGTATTTT. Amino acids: CASSLGAGLADRGQQYF.

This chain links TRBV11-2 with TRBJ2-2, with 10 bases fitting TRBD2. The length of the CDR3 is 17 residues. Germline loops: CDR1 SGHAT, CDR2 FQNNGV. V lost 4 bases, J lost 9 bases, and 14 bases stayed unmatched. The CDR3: CASSSRKGGTSDRELFF. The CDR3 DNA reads TGTGCCAGCAGCTCGCGGAAGGGCGGGACTAGCGATCGGGAGCTGTTTTTT.

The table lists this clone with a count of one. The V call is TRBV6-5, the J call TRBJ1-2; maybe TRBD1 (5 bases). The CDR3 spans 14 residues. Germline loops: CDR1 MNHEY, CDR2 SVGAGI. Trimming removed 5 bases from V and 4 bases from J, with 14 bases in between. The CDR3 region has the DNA TGTGCCAGCAGTCCTCAGGGTTTCGGCTATGGCTACACCTTC. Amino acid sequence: CASSPQGFGYGYTF.

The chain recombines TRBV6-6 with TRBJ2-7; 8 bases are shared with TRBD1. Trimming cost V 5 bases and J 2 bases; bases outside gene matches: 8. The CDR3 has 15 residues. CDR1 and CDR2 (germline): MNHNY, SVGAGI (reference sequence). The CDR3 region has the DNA TGTGCCAGCAGTACCGTGGGACAGGCCGCCTACGAGCAGTACTTC. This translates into CASSTVGQAAYEQYF.

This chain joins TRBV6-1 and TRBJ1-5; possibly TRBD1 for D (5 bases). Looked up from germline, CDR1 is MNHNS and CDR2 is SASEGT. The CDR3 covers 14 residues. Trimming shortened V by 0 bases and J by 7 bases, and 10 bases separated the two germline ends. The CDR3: CASSEAQGGQPQHF. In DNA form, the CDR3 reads TGTGCCAGCAGTGAAGCGCAGGGAGGCCAGCCCCAGCATTTT.